A selection of T cell receptor beta chains follows, all from one sample in a study of regulatory T cells in long-lasting Graves disease. TCRdb re-called the multiplex PCR reads with MiXCR, one entry per CDR3 protein. There are roughly 410,000 distinct CDR3 sequences in the sample; 14% to 15% occur only once, and approximately 7.8% lies in the top ten. These data are also associated with another study on T cells in Graves' hyperthyroidism and ophthalmopathy.

Sequenced here: peripheral blood mononuclear cells (PBMCs), sampled at new diagnosis, from a patient treated with antithyroid drugs. These receptors were collected from a middle-aged woman with Graves disease. CDR3s leave out the opening cysteine and the closing phenylalanine or tryptophan.

j_call | v_call | cdr3_aa
TRBJ2-2 | TRBV4-1 | ASSQGTSGKGAGELF
TRBJ2-5 | TRBV7-6 | ATSSFWGAAETQY
TRBJ2-7 | TRBV24-1 | ATSDPGQGFEQY
TRBJ2-7 | TRBV20-1 | SALTGLAGYEQY
TRBJ2-3 | TRBV6-1 | ASRDFPLTDTQY
TRBJ1-1 | TRBV11-2 | ASSPRTGTEAF
TRBJ2-7 | TRBV13 | ASSLTVDRNVSYEQY
TRBJ2-3 | TRBV2 | ASKVSGTSTDTQY
TRBJ2-3 | TRBV6-2/TRBV6-3 | ASSYRDSYTDTQY
TRBJ2-1 | TRBV11-3 | ASSLQGETYYEQF
TRBJ1-2 | TRBV4-2 | ASSQDREGYGYT
TRBJ2-3 | TRBV7-9 | ASSLSRTSTDTQY
TRBJ2-1 | TRBV28 | ASSFISGERNNEQF
TRBJ2-1 | TRBV5-1 | ASSSMDRYEQF
TRBJ2-1 | TRBV4-1 | ASSQVTAPQEDEQF
TRBJ2-3 | TRBV5-4 | ASRTDDSLTDTQY
TRBJ2-1 | TRBV4-2 | ASSPWPQSSGYNEQF
TRBJ2-1 | TRBV28 | ASRNRGDNEQF
TRBJ1-2 | TRBV6-1 | ASSEARIHNYGYT
TRBJ2-3 | TRBV4-2 | ASGRGGPSDTQY
TRBJ2-7 | TRBV12-3/TRBV12-4 | ASSPRGQYSYEQY
TRBJ1-5 | TRBV19 | ASSRGTGVSNQPQH
TRBJ2-6 | TRBV7-3 | ASSPTGTTNVLT
TRBJ1-1 | TRBV9 | ATSPSSMNTEAF
TRBJ2-1 | TRBV19 | ASSAEGLAGRTEQF
TRBJ2-5 | TRBV14 | ASSQWGSRETQY
TRBJ2-3 | TRBV7-8 | ASSSPSGTDTQY
TRBJ2-7 | TRBV2 | ATRDSSLGEQY
TRBJ1-4 | TRBV15 | ATSREPGMGEKLF
TRBJ1-1 | TRBV30 | AWRQGPMNTEAF
TRBJ2-5 | TRBV20-1 | SASDGAKGQETQY
TRBJ2-2 | TRBV19 | ASILNGLAGNTGELF
TRBJ2-7 | TRBV5-1 | ASSFTGSVSYEQY
TRBJ2-1 | TRBV3-1 | ASSQDKANSYNEQF
TRBJ2-7 | TRBV24-1 | ATSEVGAYEQY
TRBJ1-2 | TRBV5-6 | ASSFGSWSGYT
TRBJ2-1 | TRBV11-3 | ASSFRTSNNEQF
TRBJ2-7 | TRBV6-5 | ASSPSTSATYEQY
TRBJ1-1 | TRBV28 | ASLGRHTEAF
TRBJ2-5 | TRBV6-5 | ASSYGQGETQY
TRBJ2-7 | TRBV15 | ATSGYGTGENYEQY
TRBJ2-7 | TRBV28 | ASSPRDREIYEQY
TRBJ2-1 | TRBV27 | ASSLYSGRLGIGNEQF
TRBJ1-1 | TRBV28 | ASRERDRGAF
TRBJ2-3 | TRBV19 | ASSIYPADTQY
TRBJ2-1 | TRBV5-1 | ASNDRHNEQF
TRBJ1-1 | TRBV19 | ASSIEPGRWNTEAF
TRBJ2-1 | TRBV3-1 | ASSQVGTSWNNEQF
TRBJ2-7 | TRBV19 | ASSIGRASDEQY
TRBJ1-2 | TRBV19 | ASSIRREQNYGYT
TRBJ2-7 | TRBV10-3 | AIIARAGAPSYEQY
TRBJ1-1 | TRBV12-5 | ASGLVFVLQGGWNTEAF
TRBJ2-2 | TRBV2 | ASRATSGSPGELF